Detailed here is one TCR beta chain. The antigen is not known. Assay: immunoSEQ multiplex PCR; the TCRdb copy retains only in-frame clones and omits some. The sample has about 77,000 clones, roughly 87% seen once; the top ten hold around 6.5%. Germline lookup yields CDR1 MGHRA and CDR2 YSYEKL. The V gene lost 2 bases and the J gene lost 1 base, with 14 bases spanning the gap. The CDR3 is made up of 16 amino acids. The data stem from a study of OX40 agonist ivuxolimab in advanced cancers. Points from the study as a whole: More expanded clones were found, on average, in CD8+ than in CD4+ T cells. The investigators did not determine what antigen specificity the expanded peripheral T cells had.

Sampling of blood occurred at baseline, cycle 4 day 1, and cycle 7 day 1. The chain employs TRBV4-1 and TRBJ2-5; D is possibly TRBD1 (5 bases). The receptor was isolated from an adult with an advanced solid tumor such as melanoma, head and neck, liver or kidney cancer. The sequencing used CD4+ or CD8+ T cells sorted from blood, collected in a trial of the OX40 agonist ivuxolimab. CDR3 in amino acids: CASSQTNWGPQETQYF. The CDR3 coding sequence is TGCGCCAGCAGCCAAACCAACTGGGGCCCCCAAGAGACCCAGTACTTC.